This T cell receptor beta chain was recorded in a study of glioma-infiltrating T cells after dendritic cell vaccination. For the study at large: Autologous tumor lysate-pulsed dendritic cell vaccination was given between about 2003 and 2013. Findings and limits, study-wide: Higher pretreatment TIL content predicted longer progression-free time and survival.

Fresh-frozen tumor tissue and more than two years of survival data were available for all. None of the glioblastoma patients had an isocitrate dehydrogenase mutation. Clones were sequenced by immunoSEQ multiplex PCR, and TCRdb holds only the in-frame ones, with some missing. The table lists about 73,000 clones, roughly 87% of them singletons. This clone was seen just once. Its target is not known. The source material was blood, sampled before dendritic cell vaccination. The receptor was isolated from a human donor with glioblastoma.

The CDR3 is CASSLDRGETQYF. Written as DNA, the CDR3 is TGTGCCAGTAGCCTGGACAGGGGTGAGACCCAGTACTTC. The chain combines TRBV19 with TRBJ2-5, with 9 bases that match TRBD1. The length of the CDR3 is 13 residues. V shed 6 bases and J 5 bases; nucleotides not matched to a gene: 4. Germline V gives CDR1 LNHDA, CDR2 SQIVND (reference sequence).